This is a list of T cell receptor beta chains from one sample in a study of neurological immune-mediated disorders. TCRdb used MiXCR to reprocess the 5' RACE reads, holding one entry per CDR3 protein. Of 65,000 to 85,000 distinct CDR3 sequences listed, 5% to 6% are singletons. The specimen sequenced was PBMCs. The source is a woman in her sixties or seventies with multiple sclerosis. CDR3s include the opening cysteine and the closing phenylalanine or tryptophan. D genes are given only for firm matches. The size field is filled for only some rows; it gives once, few, many or a size class.

>TRBV18|-|TRBD2|TRBJ2-1
TGTGCCAGCTCACCAGGGCGGGGGGTCTCAAATGAGCAGTTCTTC
CASSPGRGVSNEQFF
>TRBV7-9|many|TRBD1|TRBJ2-1
TGTGCCAGCACCCCAACAGGGGCGCAGGGTGAGCAGTTCTTC
CASTPTGAQGEQFF
>TRBV7-8|-|-|TRBJ1-2
TGTGCCAGCAGCACCCGGGGGGTCTATGGCTACACCTTC
CASSTRGVYGYTF
>TRBV29-1|few|TRBD1|TRBJ1-2
TGCAGCGTTGAGAAGGACAGGTTCTATGACTACACCTTC
CSVEKDRFYDYTF
>TRBV3-1|many|-|TRBJ1-4
TGTGCCAGCAGCCGAGGGGGTAATGAAAAACTGTTTTTT
CASSRGGNEKLFF
>TRBV5-1|many|-|TRBJ2-7
TGCGCCAGCAGGACAGGTCCGTCCTACGAGCAGTACTTC
CASRTGPSYEQYF
>TRBV5-1|many|TRBD2|TRBJ2-3
TGCGCCAGCAGCTTAAGCGGGGCGACGCAGTATTTT
CASSLSGATQYF
>TRBV10-3|many|-|TRBJ1-5
TGTGCCACTGGGGTTGATAGCAATCAGCCCCAGCATTTT
CATGVDSNQPQHF
>TRBV30|many|-|TRBJ1-4
TGTGCCTGTAAAGGGGCGCGTCAAGAAAAACTGTTTTTT
CACKGARQEKLFF
>TRBV20-1|many|TRBD1|TRBJ1-6
TGCAGTGCTAGACAGGCAGGGGGTACCAATTCACCCCTCCACTTT
CSARQAGGTNSPLHF
>TRBV28|few|TRBD1|TRBJ2-1
TGTGCCAGCAGCCCACTCGACAGGGGGGAATACAATGAGCAGTTCTTC
CASSPLDRGEYNEQFF
>TRBV19|-|TRBD1|TRBJ1-1
TGTGCCAGTAGTCCAGAACCACAGGGGGGCACTGAAGCTTTCTTT
CASSPEPQGGTEAFF
>TRBV7-2|many|TRBD2|TRBJ2-5
TGTGCCAGCATCCTTAGCGGGGGGGCCCGAGAGACCCAGTACTTC
CASILSGGARETQYF
>TRBV6-1|many|-|TRBJ1-1
TGTGCCAGCAGGGTAGGCACTGAAGCTTTCTTT
CASRVGTEAFF
>TRBV12-3/TRBV12-4|many|-|TRBJ2-5
TGTGCCAGCAGTTTTCCGGGCGCTTACCAAGAGACCCAGTACTTC
CASSFPGAYQETQYF
>TRBV6-2/TRBV6-3|many|-|TRBJ2-7
TGTGCCAGCAGATTACACCCTTTATACTCCTACGAGCAGTACTTC
CASRLHPLYSYEQYF
>TRBV5-6|many|TRBD2|TRBJ2-3
TGTGCCAGCAGCTTTACAGGGTCCCAGCGGGGGACCCTTAGCACAGATACGCAGTATTTT
CASSFTGSQRGTLSTDTQYF
>TRBV5-1|many|-|TRBJ2-3
TGCGCCAGCAGCTTCGGCCCCGCAGCAGATACGCAGTATTTT
CASSFGPAADTQYF
>TRBV7-2|many|TRBD1|TRBJ2-7
TGTGCCAGCAGCTTCTCAGGGGGCGCGGACGAGCAGTACTTC
CASSFSGGADEQYF
>TRBV5-1|many|TRBD1|TRBJ2-5
TGCGCCAGCAGCTTGTACAGGGGGCCATCAGAGACCCAGTACTTC
CASSLYRGPSETQYF
>TRBV5-5|many|TRBD1|TRBJ1-5
TGTGCCAGCAGCTTGGGCAACCGGGGACAGGGAATAGGGGGCAATCAGCCCCAGCATTTT
CASSLGNRGQGIGGNQPQHF
>TRBV5-1|many|-|TRBJ2-7
TGCGCCAGCAGCTTGGATCCCGGGACACCCGGCCGGGAGCAGTACTTC
CASSLDPGTPGREQYF
>TRBV5-1|many|TRBD1|TRBJ2-1
TGCGCCAGCAGCCCTCAGGTGACAGGGGGCAATGAGCAGTTCTTC
CASSPQVTGGNEQFF
>TRBV7-9|many|-|TRBJ2-1
TGTGCCAGCAGCTCCTACAGGGCGGGGATGGCGTGGGAGCAGTTCTTC
CASSSYRAGMAWEQFF
>TRBV20-1|many|-|TRBJ1-5
TGCAGTGCTAGGGCCGGAGGGGTCCAGCCCCAGCATTTT
CSARAGGVQPQHF
>TRBV25-1|-|-|TRBJ1-6
TGTGCCAGCAAGGACGGGGCTAATTCACCCCTCCACTTT
CASKDGANSPLHF
>TRBV3-1|many|-|TRBJ2-1
TGTGCCAGCAGCCAAGATCAGGGCGGGGCCTCCTACAATGAGCAGTTCTTC
CASSQDQGGASYNEQFF
>TRBV5-1|many|-|TRBJ1-2
TGCGCCAGCAGCTTGCGCGGACGGAACAACTATGGCTACACCTTC
CASSLRGRNNYGYTF
>TRBV6-5|many|TRBD1|TRBJ1-1
TGTGCCAGCAGTTACATCGACAGGGTCACTGAAGCTTTCTTT
CASSYIDRVTEAFF
>TRBV6-5|many|-|TRBJ2-7
TGTGCCAGCAGTCCGGCGGGGCGGGGTTACGAGCAGTACTTC
CASSPAGRGYEQYF
>TRBV18|many|TRBD1|TRBJ1-5
TGTGCCAGCTCACCACTTGACAGGGGAATTCAGCCCCAGCATTTT
CASSPLDRGIQPQHF
>TRBV12-5|many|-|TRBJ2-7
TGTGCTAGTGGTTTGCCCCCGACAGTCTACGAGCAGTACTTC
CASGLPPTVYEQYF
>TRBV4-2|-|TRBD1|TRBJ2-1
TGTGCCAGCAGCCAGGACAGGGGGGGCAATGAGCAGTTCTTC
CASSQDRGGNEQFF
>TRBV7-9|many|-|TRBJ1-1
TGTGCCAGCAGCTTAGGGGTGGCGGGCACTGAAGCTTTCTTT
CASSLGVAGTEAFF
>TRBV25-1|many|TRBD2|TRBJ2-3
TGTGCCAGCAGTGTAGCGGGGGGGGCAGATACGCAGTATTTT
CASSVAGGADTQYF
>TRBV5-1|many|-|TRBJ1-5
TGCGCCAGCAGCCCGGAGGGGGGGCGGCCCCAGCATTTT
CASSPEGGRPQHF
>TRBV10-3|-|TRBD2|TRBJ2-1
TGTGCCGCACGGGCTAGCGGGGGTAATGAGCAGTTCTTC
CAARASGGNEQFF
>TRBV7-9|many|-|TRBJ2-5
TGTGCCAGCAGCACCGGACAGCAAGAGACCCAGTACTTC
CASSTGQQETQYF
>TRBV20-1|many|-|TRBJ1-6
TGCAGTGCCACGACAGGATCGACACCCCTCCACTTT
CSATTGSTPLHF
>TRBV20-1|many|-|TRBJ1-5
TGCAGTGCTCTTGCCCAGGGGATCGTCAATCAGCCCCAGCATTTT
CSALAQGIVNQPQHF
>TRBV20-1|many|-|TRBJ2-3
TGCAGTGCTAGACCTCTCACAGATACGCAGTATTTT
CSARPLTDTQYF
>TRBV20-1|-|-|TRBJ2-5
TGCAGTGCTAGAGGACAGATGGAAGAGACCCAGTACTTC
CSARGQMEETQYF
>TRBV20-1|medium-sized|-|TRBJ2-2
TGCAGTGCACCCCCGGGGCAGACGAACACCGGGGAGCTGTTTTTT
CSAPPGQTNTGELFF
>TRBV28|many|TRBD2|TRBJ2-7
TGTGCCAGCAGTTCTCCAGCGGGGGCCCTCTACGAGCAGTACTTC
CASSSPAGALYEQYF
>TRBV5-1|many|-|TRBJ2-2
TGCGCCAGCAGCTTGGGATACAACACCGGGGAGCTGTTTTTT
CASSLGYNTGELFF
>TRBV27|few|TRBD1|TRBJ1-2
TGTGCCAGCAGTTCCCGGGACAGGGGCGTCTATGGCTACACCTTC
CASSSRDRGVYGYTF
>TRBV5-1|-|TRBD2|TRBJ2-3
TGCGCCAGCAGCCCCGGGACTAGCGGGGGGGCGGCAGATACGCAGTATTTT
CASSPGTSGGAADTQYF
>TRBV5-1|many|-|TRBJ2-3
TGCGCCAGTAATGTCCAGTCTAGCACAGATACGCAGTATTTT
CASNVQSSTDTQYF
>TRBV7-8|-|-|TRBJ1-2
TGTGCCAGCAGCCTAGGACCGAGGGATAGCTACACCTTC
CASSLGPRDSYTF
>TRBV5-1|many|-|TRBJ1-5
TGCGCCAGCAGCCCCCGGGGCAGCAATCAGGATGGGCCCCAGCATTTT
CASSPRGSNQDGPQHF
>TRBV9|many|-|TRBJ2-2
TGTGCCAGCAGCGCCCGCCTAGCCGGCACCGGGGAGCTGTTTTTT
CASSARLAGTGELFF
>TRBV7-6|many|TRBD2|TRBJ2-3
TGTGCCAGCAGGTCTAGCGGGGGGAACACAGATACGCAGTATTTT
CASRSSGGNTDTQYF
>TRBV7-2|-|-|TRBJ2-3
TGTGCCAGCAGCTTCCTCACAGATACGCAGTATTTT
CASSFLTDTQYF
>TRBV5-6|many|-|TRBJ1-1
TGTGCCAGCAGCTTCGGCACCTTGAACACTGAAGCTTTCTTT
CASSFGTLNTEAFF
>TRBV15|many|TRBD2|TRBJ2-3
TGTGCCACCAGCAGGTCCCGAGGTAGCGGGGGGCAAGCAGATACGCAGTATTTT
CATSRSRGSGGQADTQYF
>TRBV6-5|few|-|TRBJ1-2
TGTGCCAGCAGCCCAGGACAGATAGCTAACTATGGCTACACCTTC
CASSPGQIANYGYTF
>TRBV29-1|many|-|TRBJ2-6
TGCAGCGTAGGGTCCTCTGGGGCCAACGTCCTGACTTTC
CSVGSSGANVLTF
>TRBV9|many|TRBD1|TRBJ1-2
TGTGCCAGCAGCGTAAATACAGGGGGCGAAGGTTATGGCTACACCTTC
CASSVNTGGEGYGYTF